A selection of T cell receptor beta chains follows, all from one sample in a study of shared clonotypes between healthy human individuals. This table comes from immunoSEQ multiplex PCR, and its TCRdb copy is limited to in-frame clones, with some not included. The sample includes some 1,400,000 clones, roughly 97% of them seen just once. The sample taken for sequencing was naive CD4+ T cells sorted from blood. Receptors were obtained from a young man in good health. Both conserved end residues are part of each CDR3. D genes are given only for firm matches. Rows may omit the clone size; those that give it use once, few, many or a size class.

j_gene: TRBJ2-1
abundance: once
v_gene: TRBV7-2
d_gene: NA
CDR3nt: TGTGCCAGCAAAGGGGTCGGGAATGAGCAGTTCTTC
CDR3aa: CASKGVGNEQFF

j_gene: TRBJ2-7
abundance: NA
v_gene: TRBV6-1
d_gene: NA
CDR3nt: TGTGCCAGCAACCCCCTGGCGGTTGTTGCCTACGAGCAGTACTTC
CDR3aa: CASNPLAVVAYEQYF

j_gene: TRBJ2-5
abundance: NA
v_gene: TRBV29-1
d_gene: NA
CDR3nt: TGCAGCGTTGAGTTGCTCAACTTGGGGACCCAGTACTTC
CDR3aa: CSVELLNLGTQYF

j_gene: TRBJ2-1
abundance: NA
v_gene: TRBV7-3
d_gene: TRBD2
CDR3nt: TGTGCCAGCAGCCTACGACTAGCTTCCTACAATGAGCAGTTCTTC
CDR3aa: CASSLRLASYNEQFF

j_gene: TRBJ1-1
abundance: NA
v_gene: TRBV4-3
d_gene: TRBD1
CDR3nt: TGCGCCAGCAGCCAATCCGCCAGGGGGGCCTACACTGAAGCTTTCTTT
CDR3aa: CASSQSARGAYTEAFF

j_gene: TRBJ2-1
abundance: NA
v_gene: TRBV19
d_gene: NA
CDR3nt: TGTGCCAGTAGGCAGGGACACCTTAGCGGAGCGGTCTTCTACAATGAGCAGTTCTTC
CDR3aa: CASRQGHLSGAVFYNEQFF

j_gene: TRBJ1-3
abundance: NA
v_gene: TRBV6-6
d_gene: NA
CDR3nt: TGTGCCAGCATCACCGTACAGGGTAGCTCTGGAAACACCATATATTTT
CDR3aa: CASITVQGSSGNTIYF

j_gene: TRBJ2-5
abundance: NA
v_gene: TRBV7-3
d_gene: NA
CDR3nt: TGTGCCAGCAGCTACGGGGGAGCGTACCAAGAGACCCAGTACTTC
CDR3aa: CASSYGGAYQETQYF

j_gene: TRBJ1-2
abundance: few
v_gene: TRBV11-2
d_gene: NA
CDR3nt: TGTGCCAGCAGCTCTGGGCAGGGAGACACCTTC
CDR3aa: CASSSGQGDTF

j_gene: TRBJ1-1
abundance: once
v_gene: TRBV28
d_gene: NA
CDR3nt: TGTGCCAGCAGTTTATTCGGGGTTGAAGCTTTCTTT
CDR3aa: CASSLFGVEAFF

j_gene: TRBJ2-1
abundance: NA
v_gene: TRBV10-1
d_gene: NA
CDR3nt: TGCGCCAGCAGCGACGGACGGGCAGGGTATACGGATGAGCAGTTCTTC
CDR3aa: CASSDGRAGYTDEQFF

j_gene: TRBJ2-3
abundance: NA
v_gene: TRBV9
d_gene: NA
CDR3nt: TGTGCCAGCAGTCCGGGACTCCTCTCAGATACGCAGTATTTT
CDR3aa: CASSPGLLSDTQYF

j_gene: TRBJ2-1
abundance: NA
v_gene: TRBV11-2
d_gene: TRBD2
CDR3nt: TGTGCCAGCAGCTTAGAGCCTAGCGGGAGTACCTACAATGAGCAGTTCTTC
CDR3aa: CASSLEPSGSTYNEQFF

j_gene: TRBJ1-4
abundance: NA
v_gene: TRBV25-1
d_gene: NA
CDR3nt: TGTGCCAGCAGTGAAGGTCTTTTAAGGGAAAAACTGTTTTTT
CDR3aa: CASSEGLLREKLFF

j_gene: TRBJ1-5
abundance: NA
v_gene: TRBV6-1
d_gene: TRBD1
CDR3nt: TGTGCCAGCAGTGTGAACAGGGGCACATTGTCCAATCAGCCCCAGCATTTT
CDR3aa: CASSVNRGTLSNQPQHF

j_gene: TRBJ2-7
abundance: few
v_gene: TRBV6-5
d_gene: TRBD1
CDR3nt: TGTGCCAGCAGTTGGACAGGACAGAGCACGTCCTACGAGCAGTACTTC
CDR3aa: CASSWTGQSTSYEQYF

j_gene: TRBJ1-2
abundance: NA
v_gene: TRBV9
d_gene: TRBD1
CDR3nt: TGTGCCAGCAGCGGGACGCGGACAGGGCGGTATGGCTACACCTTC
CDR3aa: CASSGTRTGRYGYTF

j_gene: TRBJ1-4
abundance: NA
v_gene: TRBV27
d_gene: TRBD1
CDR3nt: TGTGCCACCCGGGGGACAGCAACTAATGAAAAACTGTTTTTT
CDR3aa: CATRGTATNEKLFF

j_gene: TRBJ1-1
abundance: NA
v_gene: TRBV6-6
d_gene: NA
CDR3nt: TGTGCCAGCAGTTACCCCCGGACGGGGTACACTGAAGCTTTCTTT
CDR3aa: CASSYPRTGYTEAFF

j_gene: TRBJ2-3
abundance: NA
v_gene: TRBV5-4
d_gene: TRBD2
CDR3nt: TGTGCCAGCAGTCTGGCGGCTAGCGGGAGTGGTACAGATACGCAGTATTTT
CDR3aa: CASSLAASGSGTDTQYF

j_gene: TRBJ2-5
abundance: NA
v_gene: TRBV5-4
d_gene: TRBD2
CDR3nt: TGTGCCAGCAGCTTCCCGGGAGGCCGAAAAGAGACCCAGTACTTC
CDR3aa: CASSFPGGRKETQYF